This T cell receptor beta chain stems from a study of a mutant IDH1 vaccine in newly diagnosed glioma. Background on the study: Therapy received beforehand was radiotherapy, temozolomide, or both, with most patients given both.

Time point meaning: baseline, week 1 (first vaccination visit). Treatment defined: pre-vaccination baseline after standard-of-care therapy. In regard to this clone: Its specificity is unknown.

Generated by immunoSEQ multiplex PCR, the TCRdb table keeps only in-frame clones and is missing some. The sample holds 92,000 or so clones, over 75% seen once. Study conclusions and caveats: It seemed that pseudoprogression was not linked to changes in the top peripheral T cell clonotypes.

Looked up from germline, CDR1 is SGHRS and CDR2 is YFSETQ. V dropped 4 bases and J dropped 6; count of bases not matched to a gene: 4. This CDR3 is built from 14 residues. The material sequenced was PBMCs, taken from a glioma patient treated with radiotherapy, temozolomide or both. The sequence was collected from a man in his forties or fifties with glioma. Some clones in this sample may be carry-over from other donors' samples. The rearrangement uses TRBV5-1 and TRBJ2-7, with TRBD2 matching 13 bases. CDR3 amino acids: CASSPWTSGGEQYF. The CDR3 DNA follows: TGCGCCAGCAGCCCCTGGACTAGCGGGGGCGAGCAGTACTTC.